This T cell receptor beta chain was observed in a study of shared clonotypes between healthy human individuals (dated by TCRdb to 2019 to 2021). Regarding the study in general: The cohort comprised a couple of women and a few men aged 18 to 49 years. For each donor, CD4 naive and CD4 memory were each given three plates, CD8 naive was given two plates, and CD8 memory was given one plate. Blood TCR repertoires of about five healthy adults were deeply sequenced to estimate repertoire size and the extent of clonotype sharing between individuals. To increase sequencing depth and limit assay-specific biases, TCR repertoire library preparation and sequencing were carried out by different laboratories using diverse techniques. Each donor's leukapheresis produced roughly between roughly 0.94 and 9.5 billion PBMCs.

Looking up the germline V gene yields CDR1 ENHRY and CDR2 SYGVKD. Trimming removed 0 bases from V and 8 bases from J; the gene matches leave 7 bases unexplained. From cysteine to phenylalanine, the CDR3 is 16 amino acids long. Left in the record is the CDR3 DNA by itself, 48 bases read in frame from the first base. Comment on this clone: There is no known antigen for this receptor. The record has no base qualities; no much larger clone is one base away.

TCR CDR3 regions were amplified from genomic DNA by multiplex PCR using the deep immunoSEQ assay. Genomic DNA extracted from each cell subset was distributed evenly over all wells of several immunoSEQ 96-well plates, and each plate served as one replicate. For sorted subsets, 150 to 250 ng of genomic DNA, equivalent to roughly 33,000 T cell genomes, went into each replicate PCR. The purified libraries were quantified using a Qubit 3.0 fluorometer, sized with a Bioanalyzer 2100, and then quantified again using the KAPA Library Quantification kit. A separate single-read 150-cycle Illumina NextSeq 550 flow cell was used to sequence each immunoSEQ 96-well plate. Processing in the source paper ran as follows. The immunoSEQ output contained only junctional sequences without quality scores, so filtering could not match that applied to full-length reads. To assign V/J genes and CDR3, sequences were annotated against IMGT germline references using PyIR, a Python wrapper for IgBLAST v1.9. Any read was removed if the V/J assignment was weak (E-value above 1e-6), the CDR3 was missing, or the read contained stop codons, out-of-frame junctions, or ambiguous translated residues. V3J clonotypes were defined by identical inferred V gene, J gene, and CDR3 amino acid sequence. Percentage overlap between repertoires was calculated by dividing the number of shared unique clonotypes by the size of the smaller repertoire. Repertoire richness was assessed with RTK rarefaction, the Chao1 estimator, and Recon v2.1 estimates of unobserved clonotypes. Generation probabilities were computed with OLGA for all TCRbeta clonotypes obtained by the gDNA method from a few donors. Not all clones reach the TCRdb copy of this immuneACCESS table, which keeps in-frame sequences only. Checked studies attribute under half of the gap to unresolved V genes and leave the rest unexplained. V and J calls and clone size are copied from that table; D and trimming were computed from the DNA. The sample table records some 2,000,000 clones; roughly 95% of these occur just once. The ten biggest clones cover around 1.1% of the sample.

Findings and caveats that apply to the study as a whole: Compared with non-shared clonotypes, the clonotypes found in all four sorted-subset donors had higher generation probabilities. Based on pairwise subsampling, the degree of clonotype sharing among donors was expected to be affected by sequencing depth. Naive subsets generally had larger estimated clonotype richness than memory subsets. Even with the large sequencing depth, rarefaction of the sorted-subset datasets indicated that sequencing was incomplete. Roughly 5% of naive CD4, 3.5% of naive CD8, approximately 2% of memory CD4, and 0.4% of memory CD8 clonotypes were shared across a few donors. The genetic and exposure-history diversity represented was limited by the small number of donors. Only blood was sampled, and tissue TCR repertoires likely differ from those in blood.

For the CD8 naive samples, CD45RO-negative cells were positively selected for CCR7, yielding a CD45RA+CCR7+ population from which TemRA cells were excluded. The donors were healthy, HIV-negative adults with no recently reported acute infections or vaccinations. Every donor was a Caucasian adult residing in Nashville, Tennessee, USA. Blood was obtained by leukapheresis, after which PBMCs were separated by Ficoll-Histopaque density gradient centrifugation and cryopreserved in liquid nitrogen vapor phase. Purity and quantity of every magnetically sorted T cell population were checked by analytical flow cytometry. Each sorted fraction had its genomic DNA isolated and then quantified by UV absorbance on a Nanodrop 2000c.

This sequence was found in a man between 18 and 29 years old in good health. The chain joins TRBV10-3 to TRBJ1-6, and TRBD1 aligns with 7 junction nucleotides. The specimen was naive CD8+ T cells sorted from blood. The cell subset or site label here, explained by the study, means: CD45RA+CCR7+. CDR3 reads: CAISESGGQGDSPLHF. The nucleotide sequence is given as TGTGCCATCAGTGAGTCAGGAGGGCAGGGGGATTCACCCCTCCACTTT.